This paragraph reports one T cell receptor (beta chain). CDR3 length: 16 residues. Trimming removed 2 bases at V and 1 base at J, with 14 bases between. CDR1 KGHSH and CDR2 LQKENI come from the germline V gene. The sample belongs to a study of T cell repertoires in MIS-A myocarditis. TCRdb's table, derived via immunoSEQ multiplex PCR, lists solely in-frame clones and lacks some. The sample holds around 10,000 clones, about 89% seen once. V gene TRBV18 combines with J gene TRBJ1-1; tentative D call: TRBD1 (6 bases). The receptor was derived from a man aged 18 to 35 with fulminant myocarditis from multisystem inflammatory syndrome in adults (MIS-A) after COVID-19. The sequencing sample was made of thoracic lymph node tissue obtained at autopsy. In DNA form, the CDR3 reads TGTGCCAGCTCACCAGGGGGGGGGCTGCAGAACACTGAAGCTTTCTTT. As protein: CASSPGGGLQNTEAFF.